This T cell receptor (beta chain) was observed in a study of shared clonotypes between healthy human individuals. Study-level results: Some clonotypes were shared by all four sorted-subset donors, while others were not shared. The non-shared ones had lower generation probabilities than the shared ones.

Using immunoSEQ multiplex PCR, the repertoire was profiled, and TCRdb retains in-frame clones only, with some absent. Among 1.6 million or so clones listed, 98% were seen once. Worth noting for this clone: Antigen unknown.

Trimming took 10 bases from V and 0 from J; bases not matched to a gene: 13. The CDR3 is 17 amino acids. CDR1 is MRHNA, CDR2 SNTAGT, per germline. This chain joins TRBV6-4 and TRBJ1-5; 9 bases fit TRBD1. The specimen sequenced was naive CD4+ T cells sorted from blood. Specified subset: CD45RA+ positively selected. This clonotype was sampled from a man aged 25-45 years in good health. The CDR3 loop reads CAMNRDRDILSNQPQHF. DNA of the CDR3: TGTGCCATGAACCGGGACAGGGATATCCTTAGCAATCAGCCCCAGCATTTT.